What follows are 17 T cell receptor beta chains derived from one specimen sequenced in a study of T cell responses to AZD1222 COVID-19 vaccine. Assay used: immunoSEQ multiplex PCR; TCRdb lists only in-frame clones, some missing. The table records under 150,000 clones, about 90% of them present only once. The input for sequencing was peripheral blood, taken 28 days after the second AZD1222 dose. Receptors were obtained from an adult who received the AZD1222 COVID-19 vaccine.

The V call is TRBV2, the J call TRBJ2-5; tentatively, D is TRBD1 (5 bases). V lost 6 bases and J 4 bases, leaving 18 bases between the germline ends. The CDR3 contains 15 residues. Germline V gene lookup returns CDR1 SNHLY and CDR2 FYNNEI. The CDR3 protein is CASRGTTGPGETQYF. As DNA, the CDR3 is TGTGCCAGCAGGGGAACCACAGGTCCAGGAGAGACCCAGTACTTC.

V gene TRBV3-1 (or the pseudogene TRBV3-2) combines with J gene TRBJ1-5; the D is unclear. The CDR3 is 14 residues long. V shed 1 base and J shed 7 bases, with 11 bases lying between them. Germline V lookup: CDR1 LGHDT, CDR2 YNNKEL (reference sequence). The DNA for the CDR3 is TGTGCCAGCAGCCAAGGACTTCTGGCCCAGCCCCAGCATTTT. Protein sequence: CASSQGLLAQPQHF.

This chain connects TRBV5-4 to TRBJ1-1; 7 bases match TRBD1. V was pared by 6 bases and J by 1 base, with 9 bases of the junction left unmatched. Germline V gene sequence: CDR1 SGHNT, CDR2 YYREEE (reference sequence). CDR3 length: 15 amino acids. This chain's CDR3 is CASTDSGQANTEAFF. The DNA for the CDR3 is TGTGCCAGCACAGATTCCGGACAGGCGAACACTGAAGCTTTCTTT.

In this sample, this clone turned up a few times. V usage is TRBV6-2 or TRBV6-3 and J usage is TRBJ2-1; 14 nucleotides match TRBD2. The J segment lost 6 bases and the V segment lost 6 bases, leaving 4 bases of the junction unmatched. Germline CDR1 MNHEY, CDR2 SVGEGT. The CDR3 extends over 15 amino acids. The chain's CDR3 is CASSPGTSGSNEQFF. CDR3 nucleotides: TGTGCCAGCAGCCCGGGGACTAGCGGGAGCAATGAGCAGTTCTTC.

V gene TRBV6-6 combines with J gene TRBJ1-1; D may be TRBD1 (5 bases). The germline V gene encodes CDR1 MNHNY and CDR2 SVGAGI (reference sequence). V lost 7 bases and J 0 bases, leaving 15 bases between the germline ends. There are 15 residues in the CDR3. The CDR3 coding sequence is TGTGCCAGCACCACCCCTGGGACGATGAACACTGAAGCTTTCTTT. Amino acid sequence: CASTTPGTMNTEAFF.

This chain connects TRBV6-5 to TRBJ1-1; D uncertain. In germline, CDR1 is MNHEY, CDR2 SVGAGI. The ends were cut back, 5 bases at V and 3 bases at J, with 10 bases in the middle. The CDR3 contains 13 residues. CDR3 amino acids: CASSPREDTEAFF. As DNA, the CDR3 is TGTGCCAGCAGTCCGCGTGAGGACACTGAAGCTTTCTTT.

The chain recombines TRBV12-5 with TRBJ1-1; D is possibly TRBD1 (5 bases). The CDR3 sequence is 15 residues long. Trimming removed 3 bases from V and 1 base from J, with 12 bases in between. CDR1 and CDR2 (germline): LGHNT, FRNRAP. The CDR3 coding sequence is TGTGCTAGTGGTTTTCGGGGCCTTAAGAACACTGAAGCTTTCTTT. Translation gives CASGFRGLKNTEAFF.

This chain uses TRBV10-1 with TRBJ2-1, with a weak D call TRBD2 (7 bases). CDR1 is WNHNN and CDR2 is SYGVQD in the germline V gene (reference sequence). V was shortened by 0 bases and J by 2 bases, with 8 bases between the two germline ends. The CDR3 length is 15 residues. The CDR3 loop is CASSESGGPYNEQFF. CDR3 bases: TGCGCCAGCAGTGAGTCGGGGGGGCCCTACAATGAGCAGTTCTTC.

The J gene is TRBJ1-6, the V gene TRBV4-3, with D uncertain. The ends were cut back, 8 bases at V and 5 bases at J, with 13 bases in the middle. CDR3 size: 14 residues. Germline loops: CDR1 LGHNA, CDR2 YSLEER. CDR3 amino acids: CASGGRWDNSPLHF. The CDR3 DNA is TGCGCCAGCGGAGGGCGCTGGGATAATTCACCCCTCCACTTT.

The V and J genes are TRBV2 and TRBJ1-2; the match to TRBD1 covers 9 bases. The germline V gene has CDR1 SNHLY and CDR2 FYNNEI. J gave up 1 base and V 6 bases, and 6 bases lay outside the gene matches. The CDR3 runs 15 residues. The CDR3 coding sequence is TGTGCCAGCAGACAGGGGGCGATGCTTAACTATGGCTACACCTTC. Translation gives CASRQGAMLNYGYTF.

V is TRBV10-3 and J is TRBJ2-3; D not resolved. The ends were cut back, 8 bases at V and 2 bases at J, with 11 bases in the middle. Germline loops: CDR1 ENHRY, CDR2 SYGVKD. The CDR3 is 13 residues long. CDR3 residues: CAILSQTTDTQYF. The CDR3 nucleotides are TGTGCCATCCTGAGCCAGACCACAGATACGCAGTATTTT.

This chain links TRBV20-1 with TRBJ2-5; TRBD1 matches 7 bases. The CDR3 totals 13 residues. With V trimmed by 3 bases and J by 2 bases, 3 bases remained unmatched. CDR1 is DFQATT and CDR2 is SNEGSKA in the germline V gene (reference sequence). As DNA, the CDR3 is TGCAGTGCTAGTGACAGGGAGCAAGAGACCCAGTACTTC. Its protein product is CSASDREQETQYF.

The chain uses TRBV6-6 and TRBJ1-5; 10 bases match TRBD1. V dropped 2 bases and J dropped 7; count of bases not matched to a gene: 5. The CDR3 length is 15 residues. Germline V lookup: CDR1 MNHNY, CDR2 SVGAGI (reference sequence). The CDR3 loop is CASSYRTGGNQPQHF. As DNA, the CDR3 is TGTGCCAGCAGTTACAGGACAGGGGGGAACCAGCCCCAGCATTTT.

This clone was seen a single time. The rearrangement joins TRBV3-1 (or the pseudogene TRBV3-2) to TRBJ1-5; D unresolved. The germline V and J ends were trimmed by 1 base and 5 bases, with 12 bases remaining between them. Germline lookup yields CDR1 LGHDT and CDR2 YNNKEL (reference sequence). The CDR3 runs 15 residues. CDR3 DNA: TGTGCCAGCAGCCAAGCGGGTCCGGCGGATCAGCCCCAGCATTTT. This gives the protein CASSQAGPADQPQHF.

J is TRBJ1-5 and V is TRBV7-6; D possibly corresponds to TRBD1 (6 bases). V lost 4 bases, J lost 5 bases, and 15 bases lay in between. Per the germline V gene, CDR1 is SGHVS and CDR2 is FNYEAQ. The CDR3 length is 15 residues. CDR3 region: CASSSRSGVDQPQHF. The CDR3 DNA sequence: TGTGCCAGCAGCTCCCGGTCAGGGGTCGATCAGCCCCAGCATTTT.

The J gene is TRBJ2-2, the V gene TRBV6-2 or TRBV6-3; 8 nucleotides align to TRBD2. V lost 5 bases to trimming and J lost 5 bases; unmatched junction nucleotides: 16. In germline, CDR1 is MNHEY, CDR2 SVGEGT. The CDR3 covers 18 residues. In DNA form, the CDR3 reads TGTGCCAGCAGTCCCCCCAACCTTTGGACTAGCCAGACCGGGGAGCTGTTTTTT. Its protein product is CASSPPNLWTSQTGELFF.

As to this clone: An end of the junction differs from the germline gene, which may be a read error. This chain uses TRBV3-1 (or the pseudogene TRBV3-2) with TRBJ2-1; 7 positions agree with TRBD1. The CDR3 extends over 14 amino acids. Germline V gene data show CDR1 as LGHDT and CDR2 as YNNKEL (reference sequence). CDR3 region: CASSHNIGTAHPIF. The CDR3 DNA is TGTGCCAGCAGCCATAATATCGGGACAGCCCATCCGATCTTC.